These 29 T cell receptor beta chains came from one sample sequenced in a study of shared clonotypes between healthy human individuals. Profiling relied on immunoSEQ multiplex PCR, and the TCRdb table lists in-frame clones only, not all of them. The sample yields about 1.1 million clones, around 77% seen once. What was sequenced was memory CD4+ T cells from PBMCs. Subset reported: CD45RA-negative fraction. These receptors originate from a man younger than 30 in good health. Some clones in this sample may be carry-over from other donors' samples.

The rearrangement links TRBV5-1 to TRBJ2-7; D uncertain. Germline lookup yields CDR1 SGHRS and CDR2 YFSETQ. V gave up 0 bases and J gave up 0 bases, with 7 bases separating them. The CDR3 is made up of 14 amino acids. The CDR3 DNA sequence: TGCGCCAGCAGCTTGGCCAGTTACTCCTACGAGCAGTACTTC. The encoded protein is CASSLASYSYEQYF.

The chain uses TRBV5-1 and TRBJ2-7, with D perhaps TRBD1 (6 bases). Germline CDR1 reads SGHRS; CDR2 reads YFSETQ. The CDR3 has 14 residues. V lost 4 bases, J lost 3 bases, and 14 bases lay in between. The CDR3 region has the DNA TGCGCCAGCAGCCCCTCTAGGGACATCTACGAGCAGTACTTC. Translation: CASSPSRDIYEQYF.

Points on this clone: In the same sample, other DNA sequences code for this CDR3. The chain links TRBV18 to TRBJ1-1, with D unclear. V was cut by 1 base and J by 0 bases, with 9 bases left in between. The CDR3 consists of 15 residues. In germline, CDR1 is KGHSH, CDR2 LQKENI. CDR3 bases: TGTGCCAGCTCACCACTAGCCCAAATGAACACTGAAGCTTTCTTT. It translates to CASSPLAQMNTEAFF.

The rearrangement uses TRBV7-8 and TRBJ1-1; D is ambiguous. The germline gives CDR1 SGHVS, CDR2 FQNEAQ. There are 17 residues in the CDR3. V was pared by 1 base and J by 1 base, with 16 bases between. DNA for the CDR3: TGTGCCAGCAGCTTAGGTCGTGTTAGGGAGGGGAACACTGAAGCTTTCTTT. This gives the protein CASSLGRVREGNTEAFF.

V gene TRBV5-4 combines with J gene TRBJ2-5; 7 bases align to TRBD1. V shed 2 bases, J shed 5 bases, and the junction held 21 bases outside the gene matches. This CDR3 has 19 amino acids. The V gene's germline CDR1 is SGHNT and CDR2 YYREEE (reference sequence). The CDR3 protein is CASSFSTTGRRGPRETQYF. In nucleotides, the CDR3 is TGTGCCAGCAGCTTTTCGACGACAGGGAGAAGGGGCCCAAGGGAGACCCAGTACTTC.

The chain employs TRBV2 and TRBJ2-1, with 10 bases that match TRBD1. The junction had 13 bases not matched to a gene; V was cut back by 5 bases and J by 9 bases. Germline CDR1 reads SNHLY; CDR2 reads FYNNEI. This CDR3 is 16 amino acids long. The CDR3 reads CASSRNPGQGSGEQFF. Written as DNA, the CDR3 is TGTGCCAGCAGTAGAAATCCGGGACAGGGGTCCGGTGAGCAGTTCTTC.

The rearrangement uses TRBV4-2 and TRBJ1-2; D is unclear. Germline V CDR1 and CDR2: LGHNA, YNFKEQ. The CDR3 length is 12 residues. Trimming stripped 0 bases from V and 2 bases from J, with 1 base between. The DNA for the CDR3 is TGTGCCAGCAGCCAAGAGAACTATGGCTACACCTTC. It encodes CASSQENYGYTF.

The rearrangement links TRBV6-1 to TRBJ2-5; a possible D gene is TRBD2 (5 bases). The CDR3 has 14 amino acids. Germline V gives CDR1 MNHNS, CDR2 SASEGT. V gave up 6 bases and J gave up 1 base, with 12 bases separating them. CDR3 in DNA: TGTGCCAGCAGGATAGGACTGATCCAAGAGACCCAGTACTTC. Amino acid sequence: CASRIGLIQETQYF.

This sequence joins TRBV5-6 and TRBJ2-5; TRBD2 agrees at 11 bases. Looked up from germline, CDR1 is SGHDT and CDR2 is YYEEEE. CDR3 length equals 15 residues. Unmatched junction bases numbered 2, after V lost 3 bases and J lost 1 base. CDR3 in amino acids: CASSSGTSGQETQYF. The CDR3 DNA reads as TGTGCCAGCAGCTCCGGGACTAGCGGCCAAGAGACCCAGTACTTC.

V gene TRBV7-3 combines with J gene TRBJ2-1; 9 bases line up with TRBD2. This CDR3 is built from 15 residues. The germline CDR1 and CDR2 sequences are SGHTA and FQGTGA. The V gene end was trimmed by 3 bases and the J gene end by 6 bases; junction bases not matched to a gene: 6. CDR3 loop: CASSLVSGSRNEQFF. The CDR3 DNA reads TGTGCCAGCAGCTTGGTTAGCGGGAGCCGCAATGAGCAGTTCTTC.

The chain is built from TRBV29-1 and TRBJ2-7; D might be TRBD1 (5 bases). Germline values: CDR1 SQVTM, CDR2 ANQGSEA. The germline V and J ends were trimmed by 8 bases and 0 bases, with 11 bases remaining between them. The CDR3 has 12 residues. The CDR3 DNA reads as TGCAGCAAAAGGGGCAGCTCCTACGAGCAGTACTTC. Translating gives CSKRGSSYEQYF.

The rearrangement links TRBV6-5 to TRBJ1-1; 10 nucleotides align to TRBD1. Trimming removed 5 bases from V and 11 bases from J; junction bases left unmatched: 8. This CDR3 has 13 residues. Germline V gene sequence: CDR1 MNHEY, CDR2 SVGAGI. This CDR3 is CASSIDRGRNAFF. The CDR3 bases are TGTGCCAGCAGTATAGACAGGGGGCGGAATGCTTTCTTT.

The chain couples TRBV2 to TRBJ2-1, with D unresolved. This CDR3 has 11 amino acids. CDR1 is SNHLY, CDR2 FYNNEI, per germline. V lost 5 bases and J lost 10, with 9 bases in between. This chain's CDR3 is CASSQTWEQFF. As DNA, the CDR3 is TGTGCCAGCAGTCAGACTTGGGAGCAGTTCTTC. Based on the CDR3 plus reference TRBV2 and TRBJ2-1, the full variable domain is EPEVTQTPSHQVTQMGQEVILRCVPISNHLYFYWYRQILGQKVEFLVSFYNNEISEKSEIFDDQFSVERPDGSNFTLKIRSTKLEDSAMYFCASSQTWEQFFGPGTRLTVL.

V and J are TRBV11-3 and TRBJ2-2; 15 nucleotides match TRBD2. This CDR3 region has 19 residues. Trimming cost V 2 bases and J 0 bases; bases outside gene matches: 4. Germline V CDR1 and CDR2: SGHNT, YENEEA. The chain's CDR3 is CASSLIWTSGRANTGELFF. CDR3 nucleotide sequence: TGTGCCAGCAGCTTAATCTGGACTAGCGGGAGGGCGAACACCGGGGAGCTGTTTTTT.

The CDR3 DNA sequence: TGTGCCAGCAGCTTAGCGCCGAACAGGGGGGGATACAATGAGCAGTTCTTC. As protein: CASSLAPNRGGYNEQFF. This chain connects TRBV11-3 to TRBJ2-1; possible D gene TRBD1, 8 bases. The CDR3 is 17 residues long. Germline V gene data show CDR1 as SGHNT and CDR2 as YENEEA. Trimming took off 1 base at V and 4 bases at J, with 17 bases between the two ends.

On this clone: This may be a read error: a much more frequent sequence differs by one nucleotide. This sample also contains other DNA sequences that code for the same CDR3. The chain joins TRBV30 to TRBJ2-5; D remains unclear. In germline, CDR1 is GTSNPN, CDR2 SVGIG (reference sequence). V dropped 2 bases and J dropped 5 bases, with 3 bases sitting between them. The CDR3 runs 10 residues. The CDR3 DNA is TGTGCCTGGAGTTCTGAGACCCAGTACTTC. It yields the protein CAWSSETQYF. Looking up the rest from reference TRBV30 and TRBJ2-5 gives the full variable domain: SQTIHQWPATLVQPVGSPLSLECTVEGTSNPNLYWYRQAAGRGLQLLFYSVGIGQISSEVPQNLSASRPQDRQFILSSKKLLLSDSGFYLCAWSSETQYFGPGTRLLVL.

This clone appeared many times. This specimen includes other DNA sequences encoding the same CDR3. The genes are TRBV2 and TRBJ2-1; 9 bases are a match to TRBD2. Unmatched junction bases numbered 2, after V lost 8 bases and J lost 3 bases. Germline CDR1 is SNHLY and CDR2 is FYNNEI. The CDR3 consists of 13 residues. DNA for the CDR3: TGTGCCAGCCGACTAGCGGACTACAATGAGCAGTTCTTC. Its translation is CASRLADYNEQFF.

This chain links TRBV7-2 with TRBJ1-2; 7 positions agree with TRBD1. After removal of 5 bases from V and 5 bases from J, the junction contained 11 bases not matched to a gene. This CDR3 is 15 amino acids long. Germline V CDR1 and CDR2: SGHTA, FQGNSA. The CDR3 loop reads CASSLRQGGGYGYTF. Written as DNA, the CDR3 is TGTGCCAGCAGCCTGAGACAGGGTGGGGGATATGGCTACACCTTC. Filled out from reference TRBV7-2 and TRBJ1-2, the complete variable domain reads GAGVSQSPSNKVTEKGKDVELRCDPISGHTALYWYRQSLGQGLEFLIYFQGNSAPDKSGLPSDRFSAERTGGSVSTLTIQRTQQEDSAVYLCASSLRQGGGYGYTFGSGTRLTVV.

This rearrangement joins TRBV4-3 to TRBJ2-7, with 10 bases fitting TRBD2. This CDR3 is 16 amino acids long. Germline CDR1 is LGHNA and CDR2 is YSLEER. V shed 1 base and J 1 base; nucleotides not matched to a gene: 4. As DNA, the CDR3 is TGCGCCAGCAGCCAAGCTCTAGCGGGAGTGTCCTACGAGCAGTACTTC. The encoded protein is CASSQALAGVSYEQYF.

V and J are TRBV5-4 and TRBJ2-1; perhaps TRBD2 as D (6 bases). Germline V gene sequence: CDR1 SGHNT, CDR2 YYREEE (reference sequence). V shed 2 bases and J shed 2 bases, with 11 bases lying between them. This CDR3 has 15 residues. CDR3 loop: CASSFSGRAYNEQFF. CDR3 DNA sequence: TGTGCCAGCAGCTTCAGCGGGCGGGCCTACAATGAGCAGTTCTTC.

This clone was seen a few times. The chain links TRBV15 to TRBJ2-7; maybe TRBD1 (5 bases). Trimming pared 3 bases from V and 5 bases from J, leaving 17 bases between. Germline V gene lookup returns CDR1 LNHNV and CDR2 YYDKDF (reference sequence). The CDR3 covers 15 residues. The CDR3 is CATSRTAIPRDEQYF. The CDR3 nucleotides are TGTGCCACCAGCAGGACAGCGATACCAAGGGACGAGCAGTACTTC. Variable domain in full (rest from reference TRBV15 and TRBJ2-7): DAMVIQNPRYQVTQFGKPVTLSCSQTLNHNVMYWYQQKSSQAPKLLFHYYDKDFNNEADTPDNFQSRRPNTSFCFLDIRSPGLGDTAMYLCATSRTAIPRDEQYFGPGTRLTVT.

As DNA, the CDR3 is TGTGCCAGCAGCGCCCGGGTGAACACCGGGGAGCTGTTTTTT. Its protein product is CASSARVNTGELFF. V gene TRBV9 combines with J gene TRBJ2-2; no clear D gene. This CDR3 comprises 14 residues. Trimming stripped 3 bases from V and 1 base from J, with 7 bases between. The V gene's germline CDR1 is SGDLS and CDR2 YYNGEE.

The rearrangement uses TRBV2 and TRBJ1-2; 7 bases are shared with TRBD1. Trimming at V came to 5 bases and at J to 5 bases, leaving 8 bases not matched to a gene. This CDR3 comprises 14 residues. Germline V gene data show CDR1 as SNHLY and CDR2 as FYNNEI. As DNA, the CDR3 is TGTGCCAGCAGTTTGACAGGGTCTGGGTATGGCTACACCTTC. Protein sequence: CASSLTGSGYGYTF.

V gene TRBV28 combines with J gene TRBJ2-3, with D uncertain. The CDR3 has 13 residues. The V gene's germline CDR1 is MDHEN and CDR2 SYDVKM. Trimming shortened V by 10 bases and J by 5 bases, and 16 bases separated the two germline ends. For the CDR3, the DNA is TGTGCCACTTCGAACCGGTGGGTAGATACGCAGTATTTT. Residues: CATSNRWVDTQYF. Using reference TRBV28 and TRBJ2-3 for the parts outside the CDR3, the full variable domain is DVKVTQSSRYLVKRTGEKVFLECVQDMDHENMFWYRQDPGLGLRLIYFSYDVKMKEKGDIPEGYSVSREKKERFSLILESASTNQTSMYLCATSNRWVDTQYFGPGTRLTVL.

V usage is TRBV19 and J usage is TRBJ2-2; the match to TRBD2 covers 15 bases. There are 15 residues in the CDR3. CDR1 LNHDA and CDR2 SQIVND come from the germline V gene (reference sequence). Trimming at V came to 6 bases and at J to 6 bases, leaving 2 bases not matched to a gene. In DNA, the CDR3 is TGTGCCAGTAGGGGGACTAGCGGGAGGCCCGGGGAGCTGTTTTTT. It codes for CASRGTSGRPGELFF.

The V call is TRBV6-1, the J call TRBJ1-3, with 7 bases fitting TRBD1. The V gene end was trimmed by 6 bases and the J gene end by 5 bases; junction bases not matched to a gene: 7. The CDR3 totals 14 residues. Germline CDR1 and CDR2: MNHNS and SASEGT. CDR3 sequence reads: CASRDRLTRNTIYF. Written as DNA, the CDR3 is TGTGCCAGCAGGGACAGGCTTACGAGAAACACCATATATTTT.

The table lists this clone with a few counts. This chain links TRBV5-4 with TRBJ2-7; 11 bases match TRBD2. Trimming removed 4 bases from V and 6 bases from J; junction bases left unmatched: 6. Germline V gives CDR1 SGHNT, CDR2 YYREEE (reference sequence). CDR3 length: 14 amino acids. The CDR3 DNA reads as TGTGCCAGCAGCCTGACTAGCGGGAACGTCGAGCAGTACTTC. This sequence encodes CASSLTSGNVEQYF.

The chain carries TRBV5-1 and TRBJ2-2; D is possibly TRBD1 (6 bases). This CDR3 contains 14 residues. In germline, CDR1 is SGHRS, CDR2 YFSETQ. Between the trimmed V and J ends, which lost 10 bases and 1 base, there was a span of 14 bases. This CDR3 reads CAGRWGQNTGELFF. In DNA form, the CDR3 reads TGCGCCGGAAGGTGGGGGCAGAACACCGGGGAGCTGTTTTTT.

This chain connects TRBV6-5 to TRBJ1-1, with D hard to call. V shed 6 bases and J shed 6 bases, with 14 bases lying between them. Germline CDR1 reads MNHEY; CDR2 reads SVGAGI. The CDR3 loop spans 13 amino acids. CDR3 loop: CASSPAYGPEAFF. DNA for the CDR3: TGTGCCAGCAGCCCAGCTTATGGCCCTGAAGCTTTCTTT.